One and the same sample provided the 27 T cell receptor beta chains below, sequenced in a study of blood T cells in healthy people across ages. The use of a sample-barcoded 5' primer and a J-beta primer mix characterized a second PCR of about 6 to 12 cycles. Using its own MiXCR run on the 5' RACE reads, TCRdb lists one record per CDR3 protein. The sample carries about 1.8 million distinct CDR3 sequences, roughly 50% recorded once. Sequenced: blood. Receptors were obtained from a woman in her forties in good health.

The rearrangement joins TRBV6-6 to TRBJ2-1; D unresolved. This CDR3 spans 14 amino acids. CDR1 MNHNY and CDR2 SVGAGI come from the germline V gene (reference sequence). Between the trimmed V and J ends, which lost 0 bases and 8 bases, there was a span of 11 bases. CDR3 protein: CASSYSLVSDEQFF. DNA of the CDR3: TGTGCCAGCAGTTACTCCCTAGTTTCGGATGAGCAGTTCTTC.

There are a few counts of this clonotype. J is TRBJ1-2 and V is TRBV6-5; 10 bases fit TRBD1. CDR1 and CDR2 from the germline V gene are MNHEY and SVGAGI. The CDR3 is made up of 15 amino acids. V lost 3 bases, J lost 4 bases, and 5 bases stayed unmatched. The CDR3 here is CASSYMDRGSYGYTF. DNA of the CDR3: TGTGCCAGCAGTTATATGGACAGGGGGTCCTATGGCTACACCTTC.

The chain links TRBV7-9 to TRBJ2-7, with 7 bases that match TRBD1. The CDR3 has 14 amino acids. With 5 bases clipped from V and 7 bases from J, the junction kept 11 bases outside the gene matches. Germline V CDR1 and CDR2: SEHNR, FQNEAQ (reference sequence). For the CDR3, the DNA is TGTGCCAGCAGCACAGACAGGGATGGCAATGAGCAGTACTTC. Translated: CASSTDRDGNEQYF.

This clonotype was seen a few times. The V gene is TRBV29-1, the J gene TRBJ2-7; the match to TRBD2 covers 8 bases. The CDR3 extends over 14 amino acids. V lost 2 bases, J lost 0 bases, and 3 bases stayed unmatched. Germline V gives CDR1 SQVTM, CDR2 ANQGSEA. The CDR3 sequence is CSVESGGSSYEQYF. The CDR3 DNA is TGCAGCGTTGAAAGCGGGGGCAGCTCCTACGAGCAGTACTTC.

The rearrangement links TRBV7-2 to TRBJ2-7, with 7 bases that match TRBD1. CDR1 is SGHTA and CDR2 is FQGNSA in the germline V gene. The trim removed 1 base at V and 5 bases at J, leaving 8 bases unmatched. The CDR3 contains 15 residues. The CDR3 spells CASSLVLQGENEQYF. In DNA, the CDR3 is TGTGCCAGCAGCTTAGTACTGCAGGGGGAGAACGAGCAGTACTTC.

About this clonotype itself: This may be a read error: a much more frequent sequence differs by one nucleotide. CDR3 amino acids: CASSLWEQYF. CDR3 nucleotides: TGTGCCAGCAGTTTATGGGAGCAGTACTTC. V gene TRBV2 combines with J gene TRBJ2-7; D call uncertain. The V end lost 5 bases, the J end lost 7 bases, and 6 bases lay between the germline ends. Germline values: CDR1 SNHLY, CDR2 FYNNEI. The CDR3 totals 10 residues.

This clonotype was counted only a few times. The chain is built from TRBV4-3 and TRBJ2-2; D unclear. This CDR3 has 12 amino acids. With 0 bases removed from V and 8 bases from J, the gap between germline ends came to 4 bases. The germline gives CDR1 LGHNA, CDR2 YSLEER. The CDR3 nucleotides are TGCGCCAGCAGCCAAGATATTGGGGAGCTGTTTTTT. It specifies CASSQDIGELFF.

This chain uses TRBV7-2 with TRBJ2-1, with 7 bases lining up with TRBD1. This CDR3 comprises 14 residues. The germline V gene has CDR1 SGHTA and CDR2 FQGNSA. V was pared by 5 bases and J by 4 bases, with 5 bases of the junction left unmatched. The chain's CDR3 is CASSRGQNYNEQFF. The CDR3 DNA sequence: TGTGCCAGCAGCAGGGGACAGAATTACAATGAGCAGTTCTTC.

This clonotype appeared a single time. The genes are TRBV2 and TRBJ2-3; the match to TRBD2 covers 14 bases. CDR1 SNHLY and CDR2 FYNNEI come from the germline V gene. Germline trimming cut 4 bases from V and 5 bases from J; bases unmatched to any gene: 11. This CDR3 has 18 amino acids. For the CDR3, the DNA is TGTGCCAGCAGTGGGGTCGAGACTAGCGGGGGGGCCGAAGATACGCAGTATTTT. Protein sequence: CASSGVETSGGAEDTQYF.

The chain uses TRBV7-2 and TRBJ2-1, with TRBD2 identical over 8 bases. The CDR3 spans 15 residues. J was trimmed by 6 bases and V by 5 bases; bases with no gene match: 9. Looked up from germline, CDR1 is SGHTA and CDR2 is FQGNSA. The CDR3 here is CASSGGGGTCNEQFF. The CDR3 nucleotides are TGTGCCAGCAGCGGGGGCGGGGGGACCTGCAATGAGCAGTTCTTC.

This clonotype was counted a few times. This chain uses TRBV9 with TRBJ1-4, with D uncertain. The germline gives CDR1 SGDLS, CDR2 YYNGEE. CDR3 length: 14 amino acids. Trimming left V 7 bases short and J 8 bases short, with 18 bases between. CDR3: CASGLDRVGEKLFF. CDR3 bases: TGTGCCAGCGGCCTCGACCGGGTAGGGGAAAAACTGTTTTTT.

The chain's CDR3 is CASSQDWLGGGNEQFF. CDR3 in DNA: TGCGCCAGCAGCCAAGATTGGCTAGGGGGAGGGAATGAGCAGTTCTTC. The chain joins TRBV4-3 to TRBJ2-1; TRBD2 is a possible D gene (7 bases). There are 16 residues in the CDR3. V lost 0 bases, J lost 7 bases, and 16 bases lay in between. The germline V gene has CDR1 LGHNA and CDR2 YSLEER.

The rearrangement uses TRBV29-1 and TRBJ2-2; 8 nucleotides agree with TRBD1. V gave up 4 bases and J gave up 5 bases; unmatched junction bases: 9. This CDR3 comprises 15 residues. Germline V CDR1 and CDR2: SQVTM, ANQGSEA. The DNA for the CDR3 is TGCAGCGTTGCTGCAGGGGGCAGAGGGACCGGGGAGCTGTTTTTT. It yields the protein CSVAAGGRGTGELFF.

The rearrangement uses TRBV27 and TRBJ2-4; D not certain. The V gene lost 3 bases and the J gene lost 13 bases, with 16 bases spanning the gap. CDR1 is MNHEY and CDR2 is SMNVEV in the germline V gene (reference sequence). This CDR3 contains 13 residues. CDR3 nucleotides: TGTGCCAGCAGTTTTAACTCAAGGCGAGAGCAGTACTTC. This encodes CASSFNSRREQYF.

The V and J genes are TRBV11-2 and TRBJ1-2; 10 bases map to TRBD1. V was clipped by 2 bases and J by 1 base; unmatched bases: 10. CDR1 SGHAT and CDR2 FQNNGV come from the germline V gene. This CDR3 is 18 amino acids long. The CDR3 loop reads CASSLTVGQGVNNYGYTF. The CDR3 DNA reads TGTGCCAGCAGCTTAACTGTCGGACAGGGGGTTAATAACTATGGCTACACCTTC.

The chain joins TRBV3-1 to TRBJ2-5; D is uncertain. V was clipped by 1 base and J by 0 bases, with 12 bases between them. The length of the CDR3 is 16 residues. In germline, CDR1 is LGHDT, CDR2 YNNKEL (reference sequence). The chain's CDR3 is CASSQAGIGYQETQYF. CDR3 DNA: TGTGCCAGCAGCCAAGCGGGCATAGGCTACCAAGAGACCCAGTACTTC.

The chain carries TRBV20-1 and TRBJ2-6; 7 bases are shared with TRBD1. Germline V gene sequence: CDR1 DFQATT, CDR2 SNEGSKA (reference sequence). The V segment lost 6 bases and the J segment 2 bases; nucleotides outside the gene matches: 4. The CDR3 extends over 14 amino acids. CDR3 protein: CSANRGTGANVLTF. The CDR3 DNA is TGCAGTGCCAACAGGGGTACTGGGGCCAACGTCCTGACTTTC.

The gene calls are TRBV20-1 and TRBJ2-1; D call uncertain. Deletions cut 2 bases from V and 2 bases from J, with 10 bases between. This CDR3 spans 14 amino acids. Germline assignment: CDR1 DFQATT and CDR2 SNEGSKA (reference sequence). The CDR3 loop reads CSARPPRAYNEQFF. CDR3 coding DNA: TGCAGTGCTAGACCGCCCCGAGCCTACAATGAGCAGTTCTTC.

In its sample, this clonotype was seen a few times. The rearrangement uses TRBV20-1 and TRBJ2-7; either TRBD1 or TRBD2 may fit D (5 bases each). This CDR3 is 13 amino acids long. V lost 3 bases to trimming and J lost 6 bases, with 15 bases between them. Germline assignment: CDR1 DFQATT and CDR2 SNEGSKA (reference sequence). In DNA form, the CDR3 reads TGCAGTGCTAGCACGCAGGGCGGGTCCGAGCAGTACTTC. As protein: CSASTQGGSEQYF.

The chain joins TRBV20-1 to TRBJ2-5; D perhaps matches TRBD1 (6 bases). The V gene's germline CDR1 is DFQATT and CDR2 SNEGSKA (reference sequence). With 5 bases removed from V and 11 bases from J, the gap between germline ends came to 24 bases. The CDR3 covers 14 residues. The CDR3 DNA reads TGCAGTGCTCAGACAGGACTCTCCTACAATGAGCAGTACTTC. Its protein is CSAQTGLSYNEQYF.

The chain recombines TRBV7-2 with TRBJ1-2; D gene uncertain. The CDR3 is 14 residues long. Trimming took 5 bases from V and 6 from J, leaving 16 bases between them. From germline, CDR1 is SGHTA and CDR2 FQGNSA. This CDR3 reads CASSPGITANGYTF. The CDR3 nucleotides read TGTGCCAGCAGCCCAGGTATCACGGCTAATGGCTACACCTTC.

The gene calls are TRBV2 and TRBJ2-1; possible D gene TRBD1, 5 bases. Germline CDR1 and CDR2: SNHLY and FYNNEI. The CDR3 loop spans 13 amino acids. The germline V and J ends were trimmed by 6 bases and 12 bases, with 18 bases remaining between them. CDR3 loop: CASRPSDSVLQFF. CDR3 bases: TGTGCCAGCAGACCCTCTGACAGTGTTTTGCAGTTCTTC.

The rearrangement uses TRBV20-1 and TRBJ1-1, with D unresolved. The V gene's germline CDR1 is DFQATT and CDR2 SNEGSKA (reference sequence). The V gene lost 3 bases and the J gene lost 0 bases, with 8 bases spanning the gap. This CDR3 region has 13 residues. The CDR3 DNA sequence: TGCAGTGCTAGCCGGCCGATGAACACTGAAGCTTTCTTT. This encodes CSASRPMNTEAFF.

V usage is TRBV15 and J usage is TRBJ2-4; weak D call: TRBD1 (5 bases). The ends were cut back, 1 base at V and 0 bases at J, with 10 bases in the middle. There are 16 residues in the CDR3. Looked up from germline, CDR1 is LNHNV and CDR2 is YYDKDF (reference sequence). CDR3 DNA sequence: TGTGCCACCAGCAGAGGACAGACGCTAGCCAAAAACATTCAGTACTTC. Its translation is CATSRGQTLAKNIQYF.

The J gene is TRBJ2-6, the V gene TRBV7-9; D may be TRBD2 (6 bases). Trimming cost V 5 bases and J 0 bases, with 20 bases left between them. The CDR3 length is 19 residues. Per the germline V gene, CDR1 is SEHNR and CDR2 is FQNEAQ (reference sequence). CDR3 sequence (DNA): TGTGCCAGCAGCACATACAGGTCCGGAGGGACCTCTGGGGCCAACGTCCTGACTTTC. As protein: CASSTYRSGGTSGANVLTF.

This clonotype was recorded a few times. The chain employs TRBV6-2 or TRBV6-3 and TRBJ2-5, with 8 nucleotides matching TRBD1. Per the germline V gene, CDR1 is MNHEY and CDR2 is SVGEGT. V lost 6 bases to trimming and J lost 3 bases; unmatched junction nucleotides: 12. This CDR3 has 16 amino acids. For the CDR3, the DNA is TGTGCCAGCAGAGCACTCCGGACAGGGACCGAAGAGACCCAGTACTTC. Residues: CASRALRTGTEETQYF.

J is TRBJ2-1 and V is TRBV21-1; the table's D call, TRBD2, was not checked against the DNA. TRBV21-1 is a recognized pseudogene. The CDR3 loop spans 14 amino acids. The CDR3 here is CASSAERGNNEQFF. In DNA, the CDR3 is TGTGCCAGCAGCGCAGAGCGGGGAAACAATGAGCAGTTCTTC.